This T cell receptor (beta chain) was recovered during a study of molecular identifiers for immune sequencing clone quantification. The germline gives CDR1 MNHEY, CDR2 SVGAGI. Trimming removed 3 bases from V and 6 bases from J; junction bases left unmatched: 5. There are 14 residues in the CDR3. In the sort, naive CD8 T cells were defined as CD8+CD4-CCR7+CD45RA+. Previously published methods and listed TCR primers were used for the bulk TCR libraries. From the PCR reads, TCRdb called clonotypes with MiXCR, one entry per CDR3 protein. The table shows about 510,000 distinct CDR3 sequences, with under 30% occurring only once.

The chain links TRBV6-5 to TRBJ2-1, with 7 bases matching TRBD2. The sample comprised naive CD8+ T cells from blood, with Jurkat cell RNA spiked in. As for subset: FACS-sorted CD8+CD4-CCR7+CD45RA+ naive T cells. The sequence came from a human donor in good health. Some libraries in this study had Jurkat cell RNA spiked in. The CDR3 nucleotides are TGTGCCAGCAGTTATGGCGGGAGCTCCAATGAGCAGTTCTTC. Translated: CASSYGGSSNEQFF.